This T cell receptor beta chain was recorded in a study of radiotherapy plus CTLA-4 blockade in lung cancer. Overall study findings and caveats: In blood, early T cell clone dynamics reportedly predicted response best, together with interferon-beta.

This clone was seen more than once but under ten times. What it binds is unknown. CDR1 is SGHRS, CDR2 YFSETQ, per germline. The CDR3 sequence is 17 residues long. V was cut by 3 bases and J by 0 bases, with 15 bases left in between. Repertoires were generated with immunoSEQ multiplex PCR, while TCRdb's copy carries only in-frame clones and drops some. The profile shows around 42,000 clones, almost 65% of them singletons. The material was peripheral blood, obtained from a patient treated with radiotherapy plus ipilimumab. The source is a human donor with non-small cell lung cancer who had a partial response to radiotherapy plus ipilimumab. V usage is TRBV5-1 and J usage is TRBJ1-4, with a tentative D call TRBD1 (6 bases). In DNA form, the CDR3 reads TGCGCCAGCAGCTCGGGCCTCCAGGGGACAACTAATGAAAAACTGTTTTTT. This codes for CASSSGLQGTTNEKLFF.